This paragraph reports one T cell receptor (beta chain). No antigen is known for it. Its ends do not fully match the called genes, so a read error is possible. This sample stems from a study of T cell repertoires in ileal Crohn's disease. About the research overall: Patients had a median approximately 8-year disease duration, and about 40% were active smokers.

Measured with immunoSEQ multiplex PCR; TCRdb has only the in-frame clones, and not every one. The data show about 31,000 clones, about 81% seen once. Regarding the study as a whole: Clonal expansions were more frequent in active smokers than non-smokers at surgery.

The TCR originated in an adult with Crohn's disease. Sequencing used ileal tissue.

The CDR3 bases are TGTGCCAGCCGCTTTGTAGCGGGGGGGCGGGGAGGGACCCAGTACTTC. The encoded protein is CASRFVAGGRGGTQYF. This chain joins TRBV7-2 and TRBJ2-5; 11 bases line up with TRBD2. CDR1 and CDR2 (germline): SGHTA, FQGNSA. This CDR3 is built from 16 residues. The full variable domain, completed using reference TRBV7-2 and TRBJ2-5, is GAGVSQSPSNKVTEKGKDVELRCDPISGHTALYWYRQSLGQGLEFLIYFQGNSAPDKSGLPSDRFSAERTGGSVSTLTIQRTQQEDSAVYLCASRFVAGGRGGTQYFGPGTRLLVL.